The sequence of this T cell receptor (beta chain) was determined in a study of control samples from healthy donors and cancer patients (dated by TCRdb to the early 2020s). A remark on this clone: It has no known antigen specificity. Base qualities are not at hand, and no much larger clone is one base apart.

The method behind the library was the immunoSEQ multiplex PCR assay. What TCRdb holds here is the immuneACCESS table cut down to in-frame rearrangements. Part of the clones is not present; checked against another copy, under half of the missing clones reflect an unresolved V gene, and the others are unexplained. In this sample the table shows approximately 180,000 clones, around 94% of which occur a single time. The ten largest make up over 1.3% of the sample. In the germline V gene, CDR1 corresponds to SGDLS and CDR2 to YYNGEE. V trim: 0 bases; J trim: 4 bases; unmatched bases: 5. The CDR3 runs 16 amino acids, cysteine and phenylalanine included. Just the 48-base CDR3 DNA is kept, in frame starting at base 1.

The chain is made from TRBV9 and TRBJ2-5; a stretch of 11 junction bases matches TRBD2. This clonotype originated in a woman younger than 30 in good health. Sequenced material: blood. The DNA sequence reads TGTGCCAGCAGCGTAGGGGGGACTAGCGGTGTAGAGACCCAGTACTTC. This encodes CASSVGGTSGVETQYF.